What follows are 22 T cell receptor beta chains derived from one specimen sequenced in a study of cytomegalovirus exposure and HLA in healthy donors (dated by TCRdb to the late 2010s). The library was made by the immunoSEQ multiplex PCR assay. The multiplex PCR relied on a mix of 60 forward primers for TCR Vbeta segments and 13 reverse primers for TCR Jbeta segments. As stored in TCRdb, this immuneACCESS dataset retains in-frame rearrangements with V and J assigned. A fraction of the clones does not appear; measured against another copy, unresolved V genes explain less than half of the discrepancy, and the remainder lacks a known reason. For this sample the table gives about 160,000 clones, of which approximately 72% were detected only once. The ten largest clones add up to approximately 7.1% of the sample. What was sequenced was PBMCs. Every receptor here comes from a man aged 35-49 years in good health and CMV-seropositive.

The chain employs TRBV5-1 and TRBJ2-7; D is ambiguous. The CDR3 spans 15 residues. V was shortened by 0 bases and J by 3 bases, with 13 bases between the two germline ends. From germline, CDR1 is SGHRS and CDR2 YFSETQ. The CDR3 loop reads CASSLGQAGVYEQYF. In DNA, the CDR3 is TGCGCCAGCAGCTTGGGGCAGGCCGGTGTCTACGAGCAGTACTTC.

V and J are TRBV19 and TRBJ2-3, with 7 bases matching TRBD2. This CDR3 has 19 amino acids. Trimming cost V 6 bases and J 0 bases; bases outside gene matches: 18. Germline-derived CDR1 and CDR2 are LNHDA and SQIVND (reference sequence). CDR3 nucleotide sequence: TGTGCCAGTAGCCTGATATCTCCAGTTAGCGGGCCTAGCACAGATACGCAGTATTTT. As protein: CASSLISPVSGPSTDTQYF.

This clone was counted ten times or more. The chain joins TRBV19 to TRBJ2-2; TRBD2 is a possible D gene (7 bases). Trimming took off 7 bases at V and 4 bases at J, with 16 bases between the two ends. The CDR3 spans 15 residues. Germline CDR1 and CDR2: LNHDA and SQIVND (reference sequence). The CDR3 loop reads CASNLAGASTGELFF. CDR3 in DNA: TGTGCCAGTAACTTGGCGGGGGCCTCCACCGGGGAGCTGTTTTTT.

This clone was recorded a few times. The chain combines TRBV7-9 with TRBJ1-4; no definite D call. CDR1 is SEHNR and CDR2 is FQNEAQ in the germline V gene (reference sequence). V lost 1 base to trimming and J lost 7 bases, with 7 bases between them. CDR3 size: 13 residues. The CDR3, as DNA: TGTGCCAGCAGCTTAGGGGCAGGTGAAAAACTGTTTTTT. Translating gives CASSLGAGEKLFF.

This chain connects TRBV27 to TRBJ1-2, with 9 bases that match TRBD1. Per germline, CDR1 MNHEY and CDR2 SMNVEV (reference sequence). This CDR3 region has 16 residues. V was pared by 5 bases and J by 4 bases, with 11 bases of the junction left unmatched. The CDR3, as DNA: TGTGCCAGCAGTCGATCCAACCGGGACAGGGTCTATGGCTACACCTTC. Translated: CASSRSNRDRVYGYTF.

This rearrangement joins TRBV7-9 to TRBJ1-2; 8 bases are a match to TRBD1. The germline V gene has CDR1 SEHNR and CDR2 FQNEAQ (reference sequence). The CDR3 has 15 residues. Losses at the gene ends were 6 bases for V and 4 bases for J; bases not matched to a gene: 10. The CDR3 sequence is CASSSTGAFGYGYTF. CDR3 DNA: TGTGCCAGCAGTTCGACAGGGGCTTTTGGCTATGGCTACACCTTC.

V is TRBV2 and J is TRBJ1-5; 7 bases agree with TRBD1. Germline values: CDR1 SNHLY, CDR2 FYNNEI. With 6 bases clipped from V and 0 bases from J, the junction kept 11 bases outside the gene matches. CDR3 length: 17 amino acids. This CDR3 is CASRPTGIDYSNQPQHF. The CDR3 nucleotides are TGTGCCAGCAGGCCGACAGGGATCGACTATAGCAATCAGCCCCAGCATTTT.

This chain uses TRBV5-5 with TRBJ1-5; TRBD1 is a possible D gene (6 bases). V lost 4 bases and J 7 bases, leaving 18 bases between the germline ends. The CDR3 consists of 15 residues. Germline V gene data show CDR1 as SGHKS and CDR2 as YYEKEE (reference sequence). The CDR3 region is CASSPDPGESQPQHF. In DNA, the CDR3 is TGTGCCAGCAGCCCGGACCCAGGGGAGAGCCAGCCCCAGCATTTT.

This clone came up a few times. This chain joins TRBV6-6 and TRBJ1-1; possible D gene TRBD1, 6 bases. The CDR3 is 15 residues long. Germline V gene data show CDR1 as MNHNY and CDR2 as SVGAGI (reference sequence). Trimming pared 2 bases from V and 0 bases from J, leaving 10 bases between. The CDR3 DNA reads as TGTGCCAGCAGTTACGGACAGAGCATGAACACTGAAGCTTTCTTT. Translated: CASSYGQSMNTEAFF.

The J gene is TRBJ2-5, the V gene TRBV27; perhaps TRBD1 as D (5 bases). V lost 0 bases and J 5 bases, leaving 10 bases between the germline ends. The CDR3 totals 14 residues. Germline CDR1 reads MNHEY; CDR2 reads SMNVEV (reference sequence). The CDR3 nucleotides are TGTGCCAGCAGTTTATCCAGGGTCGGGGAGACCCAGTACTTC. Translating gives CASSLSRVGETQYF.

This clone was counted a few times. V is TRBV6-1 and J is TRBJ2-7; D call uncertain. CDR1 and CDR2 from the germline V gene are MNHNS and SASEGT. CDR3 length equals 15 residues. Trimming removed 3 bases at V and 1 base at J, with 13 bases between. The CDR3 loop reads CASSEPGPASYEQYF. CDR3 coding DNA: TGTGCCAGCAGTGAGCCGGGTCCCGCATCCTACGAGCAGTACTTC.

There are a few counts of this clone. The chain joins TRBV4-2 to TRBJ2-1; TRBD2 aligns across 8 bases. The V gene's germline CDR1 is LGHNA and CDR2 YNFKEQ. V shed 3 bases and J 3 bases; nucleotides not matched to a gene: 13. The CDR3 loop spans 18 amino acids. The CDR3 coding sequence is TGTGCCAGCAGCCATCAGGCGACGGGGGGGCCCTTCTACAATGAGCAGTTCTTC. Its translation is CASSHQATGGPFYNEQFF.

This chain joins TRBV4-1 and TRBJ2-1; no firm D call. Trimming stripped 4 bases from V and 8 bases from J, with 9 bases between. In germline, CDR1 is MGHRA, CDR2 YSYEKL. The CDR3 spans 12 residues. This chain's CDR3 is CASSPDFDEQFF. The CDR3 region has the DNA TGCGCCAGCAGCCCTGACTTCGATGAGCAGTTCTTC.

This clone appeared once. V usage is TRBV27 and J usage is TRBJ2-7; D is possibly TRBD1 (6 bases). The CDR3 totals 13 residues. Germline V lookup: CDR1 MNHEY, CDR2 SMNVEV (reference sequence). The ends were cut back, 0 bases at V and 5 bases at J, with 8 bases in the middle. The CDR3 coding sequence is TGTGCCAGCAGTTTATCGTACAGGGACGAGCAGTACTTC. It is translated as CASSLSYRDEQYF.

The chain carries TRBV11-2 and TRBJ2-3; the match to TRBD2 covers 8 bases. The V gene end was trimmed by 0 bases and the J gene end by 5 bases; junction bases not matched to a gene: 4. Per the germline V gene, CDR1 is SGHAT and CDR2 is FQNNGV. The CDR3 contains 15 residues. CDR3 sequence (DNA): TGTGCCAGCAGCTTAGACGGGGGGGCCAGAGATACGCAGTATTTT. Its translation is CASSLDGGARDTQYF.

This clone was counted a few times. This chain joins TRBV4-2 and TRBJ1-1, with a possible D match to TRBD1 (6 bases). Germline CDR1 and CDR2: LGHNA and YNFKEQ. V lost 8 bases and J 1 base, leaving 14 bases between the germline ends. This CDR3 has 14 amino acids. The CDR3 sequence: CASRRDTSNTEAFF. The CDR3 DNA sequence: TGTGCCAGCCGCCGGGACACTTCGAACACTGAAGCTTTCTTT.

This clone appeared a few times. The chain joins TRBV5-1 to TRBJ2-1, with D possibly TRBD2 on 5 matching bases. Per germline, CDR1 SGHRS and CDR2 YFSETQ. CDR3 length equals 15 residues. With 0 bases removed from V and 5 bases from J, the gap between germline ends came to 12 bases. In nucleotides, the CDR3 is TGCGCCAGCAGCTTGGGAGGCCAGAGGGACAATGAGCAGTTCTTC. It translates to CASSLGGQRDNEQFF.

This rearrangement joins TRBV10-3 to TRBJ1-3, with D maybe TRBD1 (5 bases). In germline, CDR1 is ENHRY, CDR2 SYGVKD. The CDR3 totals 14 residues. V was clipped by 8 bases and J by 1 base, with 12 bases between them. The CDR3: CAIRQTESGNTIYF. In nucleotides, the CDR3 is TGTGCCATCCGACAGACAGAATCTGGAAACACCATATATTTT.

This chain joins TRBV6-6 and TRBJ1-1; D call uncertain. CDR1 and CDR2 from the germline V gene are MNHNY and SVGAGI (reference sequence). The ends were cut back, 2 bases at V and 1 base at J, with 14 bases in the middle. The CDR3 consists of 16 residues. CDR3 coding DNA: TGTGCCAGCAGTTACCCCCATACCGGAGGGAACACTGAAGCTTTCTTT. Translated, it gives CASSYPHTGGNTEAFF.

The chain joins TRBV18 to TRBJ1-6; D is perhaps TRBD1 (6 bases). V gave up 6 bases and J gave up 2 bases, with 11 bases separating them. The CDR3 totals 15 residues. The germline V gene encodes CDR1 KGHSH and CDR2 LQKENI. CDR3 nucleotide sequence: TGTGCCAGCTCCCCGGGACAAACCTATAATTCACCCCTCCACTTT. Its translation: CASSPGQTYNSPLHF.

The chain has TRBV5-1 and TRBJ2-2; the D gene is possibly TRBD1 (6 bases). V gave up 0 bases and J gave up 3 bases, with 12 bases separating them. This CDR3 has 16 amino acids. The germline CDR1 and CDR2 sequences are SGHRS and YFSETQ. In DNA, the CDR3 is TGCGCCAGCAGCTTGGCCCCCTACAGGGACACCGGGGAGCTGTTTTTT. Its protein is CASSLAPYRDTGELFF.

The genes are TRBV6-5 and TRBJ1-4; no reliable D call. V lost 2 bases to trimming and J lost 7 bases, with 17 bases between them. Germline V gene lookup returns CDR1 MNHEY and CDR2 SVGAGI. This CDR3 has 16 residues. The CDR3 loop is CASSYPPHNPGEKLFF. The DNA for the CDR3 is TGTGCCAGCAGTTACCCCCCCCATAATCCGGGTGAAAAACTGTTTTTT.